This TCR beta chain was recovered during a study of blood T cell repertoires in COVID-19. Study in general: COVID-19 samples, acute and convalescent, were from the United States, Italy and Spain. Sample material is recorded as cDNA or gDNA derived from T cells, B-cell-depleted T cells, or PBMCs.

In the authors' methods: For nucleated cells, counts were estimated from reference gene primer amplification. Generated by immunoSEQ multiplex PCR, the TCRdb table keeps only in-frame clones and is missing some. That table gives V, J and clone size, and the DNA gave D and trimming. The sample lists about 240,000 clones; roughly 91% were seen once. This CDR3 region has 16 residues. The ends lost 7 bases at V and 3 bases at J; junction bases unmatched: 8. Germline V CDR1 and CDR2: MNHEY, SMNVEV (reference sequence). Participant-reported clinical history was the basis for cohort assignment. The receptor comes from a man aged 35-49 years who had recovered from COVID-19. Sequenced: PBMCs or T cells enriched from blood (not recorded which). The chain employs TRBV27 and TRBJ2-1; TRBD2 matches 11 bases. The CDR3 region is CASNEVAGGGYNEQFF. The CDR3 DNA follows: TGTGCCAGCAATGAAGTAGCGGGAGGGGGCTACAATGAGCAGTTCTTC.